The clone carrying this T cell receptor beta chain was seen at least ten times. The entry originates in a study of T-cell reconstitution after alpha-beta-depleted transplantation in children. Preparing the TCRbeta library involved the use of unique molecular identifiers. TCRdb fed the PCR reads into MiXCR, producing one record per CDR3 protein. The repertoire consists of 200,000 to 300,000 distinct CDR3 sequences, with about 12% occurring once and the leading ten covering 2.6%. Germline lookup yields CDR1 LNHNV and CDR2 YYDKDF (reference sequence). CDR3 length: 14 amino acids. V dropped 1 base and J dropped 8 bases, with 11 bases sitting between them.

This specimen was PBMCs from the stem cell graft donor, taken from the stem cell graft. V and J are TRBV15 and TRBJ1-4; no reliable D call. This sequence originates from a human donor who donated a stem cell graft to a child with acute lymphoblastic leukemia. CDR3 residues: CATSRVPQREKLFF. DNA of the CDR3: TGTGCCACCAGCAGAGTACCTCAGAGGGAAAAACTGTTTTTT.